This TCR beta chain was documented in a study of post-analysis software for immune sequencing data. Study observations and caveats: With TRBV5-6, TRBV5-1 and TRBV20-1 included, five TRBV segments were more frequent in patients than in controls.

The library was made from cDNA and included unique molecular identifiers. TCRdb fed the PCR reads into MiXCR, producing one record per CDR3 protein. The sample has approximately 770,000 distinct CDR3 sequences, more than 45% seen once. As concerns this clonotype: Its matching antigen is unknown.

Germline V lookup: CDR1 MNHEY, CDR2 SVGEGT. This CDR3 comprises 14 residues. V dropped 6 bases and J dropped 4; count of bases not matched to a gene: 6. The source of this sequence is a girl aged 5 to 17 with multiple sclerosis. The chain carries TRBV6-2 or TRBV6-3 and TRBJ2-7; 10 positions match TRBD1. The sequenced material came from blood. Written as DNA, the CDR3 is TGTGCCAGCAGGAGGACAGGGGGTACTTACGAGCAGTACTTC. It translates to CASRRTGGTYEQYF.